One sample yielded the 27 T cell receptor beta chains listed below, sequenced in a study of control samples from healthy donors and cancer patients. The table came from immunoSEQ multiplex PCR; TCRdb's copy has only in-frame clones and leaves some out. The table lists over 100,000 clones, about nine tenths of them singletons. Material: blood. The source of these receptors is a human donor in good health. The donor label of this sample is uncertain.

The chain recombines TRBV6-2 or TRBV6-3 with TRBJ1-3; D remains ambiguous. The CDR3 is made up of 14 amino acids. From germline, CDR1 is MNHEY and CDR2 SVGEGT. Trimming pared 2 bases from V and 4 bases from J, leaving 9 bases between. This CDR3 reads CASSYGGTGNTIYF. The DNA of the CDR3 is TGTGCCAGCAGTTACGGCGGCACCGGAAACACCATATATTTT.

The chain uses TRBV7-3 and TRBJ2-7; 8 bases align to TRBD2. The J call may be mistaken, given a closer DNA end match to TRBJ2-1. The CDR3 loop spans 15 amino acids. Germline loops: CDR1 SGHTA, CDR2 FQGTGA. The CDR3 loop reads CASSLLAGSYNEQFF. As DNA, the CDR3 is TGTGCCAGCAGCTTATTAGCGGGGTCCTACAATGAGCAGTTCTTC.

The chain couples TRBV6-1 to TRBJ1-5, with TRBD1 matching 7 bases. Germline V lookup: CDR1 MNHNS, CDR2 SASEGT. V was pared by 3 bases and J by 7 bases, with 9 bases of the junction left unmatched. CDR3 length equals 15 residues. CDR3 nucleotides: TGTGCCAGCAGTGAGGAGGGACAGATGAAGCAGCCCCAGCATTTT. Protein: CASSEEGQMKQPQHF.

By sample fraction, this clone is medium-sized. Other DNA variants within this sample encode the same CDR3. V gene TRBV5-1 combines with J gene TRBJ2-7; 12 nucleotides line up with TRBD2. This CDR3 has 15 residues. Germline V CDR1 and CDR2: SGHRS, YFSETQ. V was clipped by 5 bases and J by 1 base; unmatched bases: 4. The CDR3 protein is CASRPTSGGSYEQYF. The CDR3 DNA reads TGCGCCAGCAGACCGACTAGCGGGGGTTCCTACGAGCAGTACTTC.

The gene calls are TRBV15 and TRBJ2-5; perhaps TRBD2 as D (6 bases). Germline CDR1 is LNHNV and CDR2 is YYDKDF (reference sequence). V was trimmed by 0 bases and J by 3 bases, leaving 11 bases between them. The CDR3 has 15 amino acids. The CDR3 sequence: CATSRDPGEEETQYF. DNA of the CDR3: TGTGCCACCAGCAGAGACCCCGGGGAGGAAGAGACCCAGTACTTC.

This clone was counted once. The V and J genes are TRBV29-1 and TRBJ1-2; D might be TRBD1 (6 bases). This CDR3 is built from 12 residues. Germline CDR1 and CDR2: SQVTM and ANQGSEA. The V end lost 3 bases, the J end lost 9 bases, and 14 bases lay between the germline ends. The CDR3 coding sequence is TGCAGCGTTGATGGGGGGGCGAGGAGCTACACCTTC. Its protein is CSVDGGARSYTF. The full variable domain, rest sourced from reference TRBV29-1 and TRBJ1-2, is SAVISQKPSRDICQRGTSLTIQCQVDSQVTMMFWYRQQPGQSLTLIATANQGSEATYESGFVIDKFPISRPNLTFSTLTVSNMSPEDSSIYLCSVDGGARSYTFGSGTRLTVV.

The CDR3 DNA reads TGTGCCAGCAGGAGAGGGGTCTCTGGAAACACCATATATTTT. Residues: CASRRGVSGNTIYF. V gene TRBV9 combines with J gene TRBJ1-3; D possibly corresponds to TRBD1 (5 bases). The CDR3 loop spans 14 amino acids. CDR1 is SGDLS, CDR2 YYNGEE, per germline. V was shortened by 5 bases and J by 0 bases, with 9 bases between the two germline ends. Supplemented by reference TRBV9 and TRBJ1-3, the full variable domain reads DSGVTQTPKHLITATGQRVTLRCSPRSGDLSVYWYQQSLDQGLQFLIQYYNGEERAKGNILERFSAQQFPDLHSELNLSSLELGDSALYFCASRRGVSGNTIYFGEGSWLTVV.

CDR3 sequence: CASSYRGATGNTIYF. CDR3 in DNA: TGTGCCAGCAGTTACCGGGGGGCGACTGGAAACACCATATATTTT. The chain employs TRBV6-6 and TRBJ1-3; D is perhaps TRBD1 (6 bases). The CDR3 extends over 15 amino acids. CDR1 and CDR2 from the germline V gene are MNHNY and SVGAGI (reference sequence). The V end was cut by 2 bases, the J end by 2 bases, with 10 bases between.

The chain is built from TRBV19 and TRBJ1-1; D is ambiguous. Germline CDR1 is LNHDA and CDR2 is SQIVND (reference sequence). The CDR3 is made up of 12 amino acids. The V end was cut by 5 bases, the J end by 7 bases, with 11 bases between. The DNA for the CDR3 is TGTGCCAGTAGTTCTTGGGCCGATGAAGCTTTCTTT. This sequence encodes CASSSWADEAFF.

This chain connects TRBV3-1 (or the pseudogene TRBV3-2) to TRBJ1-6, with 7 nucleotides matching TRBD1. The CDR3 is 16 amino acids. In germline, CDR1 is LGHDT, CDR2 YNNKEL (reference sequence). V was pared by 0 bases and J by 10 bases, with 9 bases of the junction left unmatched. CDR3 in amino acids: CASSQDRRQGQSPLHF. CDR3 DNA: TGTGCCAGCAGCCAAGATAGGAGACAGGGACAGTCACCCCTCCACTTT.

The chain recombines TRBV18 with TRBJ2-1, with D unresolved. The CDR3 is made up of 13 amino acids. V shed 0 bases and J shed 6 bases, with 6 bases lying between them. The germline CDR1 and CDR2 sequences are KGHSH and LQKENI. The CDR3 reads CASSPPTTNEQFF. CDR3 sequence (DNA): TGTGCCAGCTCACCACCTACCACCAATGAGCAGTTCTTC.

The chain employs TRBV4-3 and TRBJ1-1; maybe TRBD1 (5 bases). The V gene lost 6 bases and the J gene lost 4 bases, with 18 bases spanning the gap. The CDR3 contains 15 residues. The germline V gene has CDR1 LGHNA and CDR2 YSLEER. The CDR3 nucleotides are TGCGCCAGCAGGACTGGTCGGGGGTCAGGCACTGAAGCTTTCTTT. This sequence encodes CASRTGRGSGTEAFF.

The CDR3 DNA reads TGTGCCAGCTCACCCGGTGAGGGAAGAAACACTGAAGCTTTCTTT. Its translation: CASSPGEGRNTEAFF. This chain connects TRBV18 to TRBJ1-1; D is undetermined. Trimming shortened V by 3 bases and J by 2 bases, and 13 bases separated the two germline ends. There are 15 residues in the CDR3. CDR1 and CDR2 (germline): KGHSH, LQKENI. Looking up the rest from reference TRBV18 and TRBJ1-1 gives the full variable domain: NAGVMQNPRHLVRRRGQEARLRCSPMKGHSHVYWYRQLPEEGLKFMVYLQKENIIDESGMPKERFSAEFPKEGPSILRIQQVVRGDSAAYFCASSPGEGRNTEAFFGQGTRLTVV.

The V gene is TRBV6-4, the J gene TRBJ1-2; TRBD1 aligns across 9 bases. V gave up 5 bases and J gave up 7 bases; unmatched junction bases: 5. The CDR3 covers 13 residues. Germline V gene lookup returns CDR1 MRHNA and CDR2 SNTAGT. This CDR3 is CASSLTGGGGYTF. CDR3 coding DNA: TGTGCCAGCAGTTTAACAGGGGGCGGTGGCTACACCTTC.

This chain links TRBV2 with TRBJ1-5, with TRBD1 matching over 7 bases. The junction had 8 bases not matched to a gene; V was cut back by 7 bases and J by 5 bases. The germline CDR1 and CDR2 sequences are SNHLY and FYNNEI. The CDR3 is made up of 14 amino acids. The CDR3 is CASTKTGRDQPQHF. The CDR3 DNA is TGTGCCAGCACCAAGACAGGGAGGGATCAGCCCCAGCATTTT.

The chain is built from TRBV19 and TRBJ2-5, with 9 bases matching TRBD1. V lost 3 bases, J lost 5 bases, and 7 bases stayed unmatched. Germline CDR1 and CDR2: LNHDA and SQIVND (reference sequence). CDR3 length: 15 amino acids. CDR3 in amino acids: CASSILTGGGETQYF. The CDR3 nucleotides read TGTGCCAGTAGTATCCTTACAGGGGGCGGGGAGACCCAGTACTTC.

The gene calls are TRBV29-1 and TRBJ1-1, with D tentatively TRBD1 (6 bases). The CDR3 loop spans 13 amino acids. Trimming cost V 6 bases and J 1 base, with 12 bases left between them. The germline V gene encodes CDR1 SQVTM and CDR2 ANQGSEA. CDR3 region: CSVGDNPNTEAFF. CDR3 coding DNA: TGCAGCGTCGGGGACAACCCGAACACTGAAGCTTTCTTT.

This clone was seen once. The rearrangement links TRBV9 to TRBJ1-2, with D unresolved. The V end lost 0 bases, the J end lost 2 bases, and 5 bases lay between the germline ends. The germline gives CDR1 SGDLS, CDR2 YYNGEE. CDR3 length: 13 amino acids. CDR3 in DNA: TGTGCCAGCAGCGTAGCCGAGAACTATGGCTACACCTTC. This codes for CASSVAENYGYTF.

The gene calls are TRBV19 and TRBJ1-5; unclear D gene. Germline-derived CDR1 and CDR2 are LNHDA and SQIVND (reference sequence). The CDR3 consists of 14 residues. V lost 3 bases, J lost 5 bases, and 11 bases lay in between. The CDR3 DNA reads TGTGCCAGTAGTATGCAGGATAGGTATCAGCCCCAGCATTTT. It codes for CASSMQDRYQPQHF.

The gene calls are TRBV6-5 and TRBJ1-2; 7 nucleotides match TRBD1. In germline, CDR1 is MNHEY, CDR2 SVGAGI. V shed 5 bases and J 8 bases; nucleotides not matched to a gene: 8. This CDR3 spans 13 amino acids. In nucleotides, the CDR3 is TGTGCCAGCAGTCCTAGACAGGGTCAAGGCTACACCTTC. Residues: CASSPRQGQGYTF.

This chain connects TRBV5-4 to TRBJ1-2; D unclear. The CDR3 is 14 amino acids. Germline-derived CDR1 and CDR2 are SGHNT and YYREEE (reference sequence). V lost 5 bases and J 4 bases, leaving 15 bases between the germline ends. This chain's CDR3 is CASSPALSFYGYTF. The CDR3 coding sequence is TGTGCCAGCAGTCCAGCCCTCTCGTTCTATGGCTACACCTTC. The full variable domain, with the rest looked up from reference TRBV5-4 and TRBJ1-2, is ETGVTQSPTHLIKTRGQQVTLRCSSQSGHNTVSWYQQALGQGPQFIFQYYREEENGRGNFPPRFSGLQFPNYSSELNVNALELDDSALYLCASSPALSFYGYTFGSGTRLTVV.

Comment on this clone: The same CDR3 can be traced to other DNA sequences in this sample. CDR3 in amino acids: CASSLTGTGELFF. CDR3 DNA sequence: TGTGCCAGCAGCTTAACAGGAACCGGGGAGCTGTTTTTT. The gene calls are TRBV5-4 and TRBJ2-2, with D possibly being TRBD1 (5 bases). There are 13 residues in the CDR3. V was clipped by 2 bases and J by 5 bases, with 7 bases between them. Per germline, CDR1 SGHNT and CDR2 YYREEE (reference sequence).

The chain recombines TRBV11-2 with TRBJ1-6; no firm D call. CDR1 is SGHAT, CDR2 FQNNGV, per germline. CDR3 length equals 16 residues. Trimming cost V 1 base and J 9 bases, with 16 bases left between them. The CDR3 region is CASSLVGPRFGSPLHF. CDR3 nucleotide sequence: TGTGCCAGCAGCTTAGTGGGCCCCCGATTTGGTTCACCCCTCCACTTT.

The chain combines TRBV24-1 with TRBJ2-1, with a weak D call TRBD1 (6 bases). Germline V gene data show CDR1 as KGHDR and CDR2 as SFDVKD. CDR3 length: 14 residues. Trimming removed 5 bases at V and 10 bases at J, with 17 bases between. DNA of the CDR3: TGTGCCACCAGTGTCTATGGGGGCGGCGGCGAGCAGTTCTTC. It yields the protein CATSVYGGGGEQFF.

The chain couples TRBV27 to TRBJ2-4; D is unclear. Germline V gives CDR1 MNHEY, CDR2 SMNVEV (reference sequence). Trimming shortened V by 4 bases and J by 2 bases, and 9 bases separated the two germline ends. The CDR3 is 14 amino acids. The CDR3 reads CASSSRPPKNIQYF. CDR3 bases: TGTGCCAGCAGTTCCAGGCCCCCCAAAAACATTCAGTACTTC.

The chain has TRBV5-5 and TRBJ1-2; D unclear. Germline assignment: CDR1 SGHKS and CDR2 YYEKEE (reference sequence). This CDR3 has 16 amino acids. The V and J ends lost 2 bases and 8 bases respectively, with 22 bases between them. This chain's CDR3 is CASSFQSQSLDGGYTF. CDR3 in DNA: TGTGCCAGCAGCTTCCAGAGTCAGTCCCTGGATGGCGGCTACACCTTC.

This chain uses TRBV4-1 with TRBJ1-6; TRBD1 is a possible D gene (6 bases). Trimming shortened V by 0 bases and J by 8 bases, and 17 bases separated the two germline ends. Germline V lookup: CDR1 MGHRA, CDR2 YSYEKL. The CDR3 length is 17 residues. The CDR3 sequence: CASSQEGGPSVYSPLHF. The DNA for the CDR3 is TGCGCCAGCAGCCAAGAGGGGGGCCCTAGCGTTTATTCACCCCTCCACTTT.